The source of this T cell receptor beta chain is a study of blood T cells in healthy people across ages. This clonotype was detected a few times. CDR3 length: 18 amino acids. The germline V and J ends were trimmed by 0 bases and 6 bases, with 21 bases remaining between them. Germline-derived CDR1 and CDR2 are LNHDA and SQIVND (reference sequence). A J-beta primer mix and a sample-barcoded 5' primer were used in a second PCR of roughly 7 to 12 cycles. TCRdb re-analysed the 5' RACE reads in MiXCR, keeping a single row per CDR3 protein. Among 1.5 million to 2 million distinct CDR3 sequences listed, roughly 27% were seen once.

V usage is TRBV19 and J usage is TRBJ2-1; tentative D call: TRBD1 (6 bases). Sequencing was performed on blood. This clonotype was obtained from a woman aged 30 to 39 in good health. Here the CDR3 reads CASSIDGDVNRDTNEQFF. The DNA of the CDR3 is TGTGCCAGTAGTATAGATGGGGACGTAAACCGGGACACCAATGAGCAGTTCTTC.